Listed here are 20 T cell receptor beta chains from one sample, sequenced in a study of T cells after posttransplantation cyclophosphamide. Some clones are missing from TCRdb's copy, which holds only in-frame ones; the method was immunoSEQ multiplex PCR. Among tens of thousands of clones listed, nearly 99% were seen once. The sequenced sample consisted of naive CD8+ T cells sorted from PBMCs. The receptor set was obtained from a man aged 35 to 55 in good health, CMV-negative, and a related stem cell transplant donor.

The V gene is TRBV7-9, the J gene TRBJ2-1; TRBD2 matches at 7 bases. The V and J ends lost 8 bases and 2 bases, in that order; junction bases with no gene match: 3. CDR1 and CDR2 from the germline V gene are SEHNR and FQNEAQ (reference sequence). CDR3 length: 13 residues. CDR3 DNA sequence: TGTGCCAGCGGGGCGGGGGCCTACAATGAGCAGTTCTTC. Encoded protein: CASGAGAYNEQFF.

The chain employs TRBV28 and TRBJ2-7, with D uncertain. V lost 2 bases and J 2 bases, leaving 4 bases between the germline ends. Germline CDR1 and CDR2: MDHEN and SYDVKM. The CDR3 has 12 residues. The CDR3 loop is CASSLVTYEQYF. The CDR3 DNA is TGTGCCAGCAGTTTAGTAACCTACGAGCAGTACTTC. The full variable domain, its missing parts supplied by reference TRBV28 and TRBJ2-7, is DVKVTQSSRYLVKRTGEKVFLECVQDMDHENMFWYRQDPGLGLRLIYFSYDVKMKEKGDIPEGYSVSREKKERFSLILESASTNQTSMYLCASSLVTYEQYFGPGTRLTVT.

The J gene is TRBJ2-7, the V gene TRBV27; 9 bases match TRBD2. The V gene's germline CDR1 is MNHEY and CDR2 SMNVEV (reference sequence). The CDR3 contains 14 residues. V dropped 4 bases and J dropped 6; count of bases not matched to a gene: 7. CDR3 residues: CASSYGGRATEQYF. DNA of the CDR3: TGTGCCAGCAGTTATGGCGGGAGGGCCACCGAGCAGTACTTC.

The J gene is TRBJ1-2, the V gene TRBV28; TRBD1 matches at 7 bases. After removal of 7 bases from V and 2 bases from J, the junction contained 10 bases not matched to a gene. CDR3 length: 15 amino acids. The germline V gene encodes CDR1 MDHEN and CDR2 SYDVKM. CDR3 in DNA: TGTGCCAGCATCGAGGCCGGGACAGAGAACTATGGCTACACCTTC. Translation: CASIEAGTENYGYTF.

The chain joins TRBV23-1 to TRBJ2-3; 7 nucleotides agree with TRBD2. TRBV23-1 belongs to the ORF category, with a function that is uncertain. The CDR3 is 16 amino acids. With 0 bases clipped from V and 4 bases from J, the junction kept 7 bases outside the gene matches. The CDR3 DNA reads TGCGCCAGCAGTCAATCGATGCGGGAGAGCTCAGATACGCAGTATTTT. Amino acids: CASSQSMRESSDTQYF.

The chain has TRBV28 and TRBJ2-4, with a weak D call TRBD1 (6 bases). The CDR3 is 14 amino acids. Germline CDR1 and CDR2: MDHEN and SYDVKM. Deletions cut 5 bases from V and 8 bases from J, with 16 bases between. The CDR3 here is CASSLSGQVDIQYF. CDR3 DNA: TGTGCCAGCAGTCTCTCGGGACAAGTGGACATTCAGTACTTC. The full variable domain, its missing parts supplied by reference TRBV28 and TRBJ2-4, is DVKVTQSSRYLVKRTGEKVFLECVQDMDHENMFWYRQDPGLGLRLIYFSYDVKMKEKGDIPEGYSVSREKKERFSLILESASTNQTSMYLCASSLSGQVDIQYFGAGTRLSVL.

CDR3 loop: CASRPTGIYEQYF. As DNA, the CDR3 is TGTGCCAGCAGACCGACAGGGATCTACGAGCAGTACTTC. The chain couples TRBV28 to TRBJ2-7; 7 nucleotides align to TRBD1. The CDR3 is made up of 13 amino acids. Germline values: CDR1 MDHEN, CDR2 SYDVKM. V lost 6 bases to trimming and J lost 3 bases; unmatched junction nucleotides: 5. The full variable domain, with the rest looked up from reference TRBV28 and TRBJ2-7, is DVKVTQSSRYLVKRTGEKVFLECVQDMDHENMFWYRQDPGLGLRLIYFSYDVKMKEKGDIPEGYSVSREKKERFSLILESASTNQTSMYLCASRPTGIYEQYFGPGTRLTVT.

With regard to this clone: Because the CDR3 is missing its conserved closing phenylalanine or tryptophan, this is likely a read error. The DNA is omitted, as the CDR3 cannot be located on it reliably, and the CDR3 follows TCRdb's listing. The chain carries TRBV28 and TRBJ1-5; the tabulated D call, TRBD1, remains unverified against the DNA. The germline V gene encodes CDR1 MDHEN and CDR2 SYDVKM. The CDR3 spans 9 residues, counting both ends. CDR3 sequence: CASSFPSRA.

CDR3 amino acids: CASTSSPNTEAFF. The DNA for the CDR3 is TGTGCCAGCACTTCCTCTCCGAACACTGAAGCTTTCTTT. The gene calls are TRBV27 and TRBJ1-1; D uncertain. The germline CDR1 and CDR2 sequences are MNHEY and SMNVEV (reference sequence). This CDR3 is 13 amino acids long. With 7 bases removed from V and 1 base from J, the gap between germline ends came to 10 bases.

The genes are TRBV27 and TRBJ2-7, with D perhaps TRBD2 (7 bases). CDR1 is MNHEY, CDR2 SMNVEV, per germline (reference sequence). The CDR3 totals 15 residues. Trimming shortened V by 7 bases and J by 4 bases, and 20 bases separated the two germline ends. The CDR3 region is CASILRGEGSYEQYF. The CDR3, as DNA: TGTGCCAGCATCCTAAGGGGGGAGGGCTCGTACGAGCAGTACTTC.

The chain uses TRBV7-9 and TRBJ1-4, with TRBD1 identical over 8 bases. The ends lost 5 bases at V and 4 bases at J; junction bases unmatched: 9. Looked up from germline, CDR1 is SEHNR and CDR2 is FQNEAQ (reference sequence). The CDR3 is 16 amino acids. This CDR3 reads CASSPTTGDDNEKLFF. The CDR3 nucleotides are TGTGCCAGCAGCCCGACGACAGGGGACGATAATGAAAAACTGTTTTTT.

The CDR3 is CASSPRLAGVLQTGELFF. In DNA form, the CDR3 reads TGTGCCAGCAGCCCCCGACTAGCGGGAGTTCTACAGACCGGGGAGCTGTTTTTT. This chain links TRBV9 with TRBJ2-2; 12 nucleotides align to TRBD2. The V segment lost 4 bases and the J segment 5 bases; nucleotides outside the gene matches: 12. The CDR3 length is 18 residues. Germline V CDR1 and CDR2: SGDLS, YYNGEE. Based on the CDR3 plus reference TRBV9 and TRBJ2-2, the full variable domain is DSGVTQTPKHLITATGQRVTLRCSPRSGDLSVYWYQQSLDQGLQFLIQYYNGEERAKGNILERFSAQQFPDLHSELNLSSLELGDSALYFCASSPRLAGVLQTGELFFGEGSRLTVL.

Note on this clone: This CDR3 is also generated by other DNA sequences in the sample. The genes are TRBV28 and TRBJ2-3; the D is unclear. This CDR3 contains 14 residues. Germline CDR1 MDHEN, CDR2 SYDVKM. Trimming took off 3 bases at V and 6 bases at J, with 13 bases between the two ends. CDR3 DNA sequence: TGTGCCAGCAGTTTGAGGCAGTTCACGGATACGCAGTATTTT. Protein: CASSLRQFTDTQYF.

The chain combines TRBV27 with TRBJ1-1; possibly TRBD1 for D (5 bases). V lost 3 bases and J lost 3, with 11 bases in between. The CDR3 loop spans 14 amino acids. From germline, CDR1 is MNHEY and CDR2 SMNVEV (reference sequence). As DNA, the CDR3 is TGTGCCAGCAGTTTCGCTCGGGGGTACACTGAAGCTTTCTTT. It codes for CASSFARGYTEAFF.

The chain links TRBV15 to TRBJ2-5; the match to TRBD2 covers 11 bases. Per germline, CDR1 LNHNV and CDR2 YYDKDF (reference sequence). With 11 bases clipped from V and 3 bases from J, the junction kept 8 bases outside the gene matches. CDR3 length: 14 amino acids. The CDR3 loop reads CALAGGVGEETQYF. In DNA form, the CDR3 reads TGTGCCTTAGCGGGGGGGGTAGGAGAAGAGACCCAGTACTTC. Full variable domain (outside the CDR3, taken from reference TRBV15 and TRBJ2-5): DAMVIQNPRYQVTQFGKPVTLSCSQTLNHNVMYWYQQKSSQAPKLLFHYYDKDFNNEADTPDNFQSRRPNTSFCFLDIRSPGLGDTAMYLCALAGGVGEETQYFGPGTRLLVL.

This sequence joins TRBV27 and TRBJ2-1, with no clear D. Trimming left V 2 bases short and J 2 bases short, with 7 bases between. Germline CDR1 and CDR2: MNHEY and SMNVEV (reference sequence). CDR3 length: 14 amino acids. The CDR3 sequence: CASSLGLPYNEQFF. The CDR3 DNA follows: TGTGCCAGCAGTTTAGGGCTACCCTACAATGAGCAGTTCTTC.

In its sample, this clone was seen once. The chain recombines TRBV9 with TRBJ2-1; 8 nucleotides line up with TRBD2. The CDR3 is made up of 13 amino acids. Unmatched junction bases numbered 5, after V lost 4 bases and J lost 8 bases. Germline CDR1 SGDLS, CDR2 YYNGEE. CDR3 residues: CASSPVREDEQFF. Here the CDR3 DNA reads TGTGCCAGCAGCCCGGTGCGGGAGGATGAGCAGTTCTTC.

The V call is TRBV10-2, the J call TRBJ2-7; 8 nucleotides align to TRBD1. The CDR3 is 10 residues long. V was clipped by 8 bases and J by 6 bases; unmatched bases: 0. Germline CDR1 reads WSHSY; CDR2 reads SAAADI. CDR3 sequence (DNA): TGCGCCAGCCAGGGGGCCGAGCAGTACTTC. It translates to CASQGAEQYF.

The chain links TRBV4-1 to TRBJ2-7; unclear D gene. The CDR3 runs 13 residues. Germline V gives CDR1 MGHRA, CDR2 YSYEKL. The ends were cut back, 2 bases at V and 3 bases at J, with 8 bases in the middle. The CDR3 region has the DNA TGCGCCAGCAGCCAATTCCTTTTCTACGAGCAGTACTTC. This sequence encodes CASSQFLFYEQYF.

The chain employs TRBV7-6 and TRBJ2-3; no reliable D call. V lost 3 bases to trimming and J lost 5 bases, with 6 bases between them. The CDR3 runs 12 residues. The germline CDR1 and CDR2 sequences are SGHVS and FNYEAQ. The CDR3 nucleotides read TGTGCCAGCAGCTTGGGCAGAGATACGCAGTATTTT. Encoded protein: CASSLGRDTQYF.